The 23 T cell receptor beta chains listed next were all sequenced from one sample in a study of Tregs in tolerant kidney transplant recipients. Measured with immunoSEQ multiplex PCR; TCRdb has only the in-frame clones, and not every one. The sample records tens of thousands of clones, about 98% being singletons. This material consisted of CD4+ T cells from blood, taken before the transplant. The receptors derive from a human donor who received a combined kidney and bone marrow transplant.

The V gene is TRBV19, the J gene TRBJ1-2; tentatively, D is TRBD1 (6 bases). Germline V gene lookup returns CDR1 LNHDA and CDR2 SQIVND (reference sequence). The CDR3 covers 12 residues. Trimming cost V 5 bases and J 8 bases, with 12 bases left between them. The CDR3 DNA reads TGTGCCAGTAGTTCCTGGGGACAAGGCTACACCTTC. Amino acid sequence: CASSSWGQGYTF.

The chain has TRBV5-1 and TRBJ2-5; 7 bases fit TRBD1. This CDR3 contains 14 residues. Trimming cost V 2 bases and J 3 bases; bases outside gene matches: 4. CDR1 and CDR2 (germline): SGHRS, YFSETQ. DNA for the CDR3: TGCGCCAGCAGCTTCGGCACAGGGGAAGAGACCCAGTACTTC. Its translation is CASSFGTGEETQYF.

The chain links TRBV7-2 to TRBJ2-3, with a tentative D call TRBD1 (5 bases). V lost 2 bases, J lost 3 bases, and 15 bases lay in between. The CDR3 contains 16 residues. Germline loops: CDR1 SGHTA, CDR2 FQGNSA. Here the CDR3 reads CASSLPGSYETDTQYF. CDR3 DNA: TGTGCCAGCAGCTTACCAGGGTCGTACGAGACAGATACGCAGTATTTT.

V and J are TRBV5-1 and TRBJ2-3; 8 bases map to TRBD1. This CDR3 comprises 15 residues. The germline CDR1 and CDR2 sequences are SGHRS and YFSETQ. V shed 6 bases, J shed 2 bases, and the junction held 8 bases outside the gene matches. The CDR3, as DNA: TGCGCCAGCACATCCAGGGGGCTGATCACAGATACGCAGTATTTT. Translation: CASTSRGLITDTQYF.

The chain is built from TRBV6-4 and TRBJ2-1, with 8 nucleotides matching TRBD1. The CDR3 totals 14 residues. CDR1 is MRHNA, CDR2 SNTAGT, per germline. V was pared by 10 bases and J by 9 bases, with 14 bases of the junction left unmatched. CDR3 protein: CATSISPGGIEQFF. The CDR3 coding sequence is TGTGCCACCTCCATATCTCCAGGGGGCATTGAGCAGTTCTTC.

The chain recombines TRBV18 with TRBJ1-3, with D possibly being TRBD1 (5 bases). V was clipped by 3 bases and J by 1 base, with 7 bases between them. Germline V lookup: CDR1 KGHSH, CDR2 LQKENI. The CDR3 consists of 14 residues. In DNA, the CDR3 is TGTGCCAGCTCACCGGGGACTTCTGGAAACACCATATATTTT. Amino acid sequence: CASSPGTSGNTIYF.

V is TRBV29-1 and J is TRBJ2-5; 14 nucleotides match TRBD2. This CDR3 contains 13 residues. The J segment lost 4 bases and the V segment lost 6 bases, leaving 1 base of the junction unmatched. CDR1 and CDR2 from the germline V gene are SQVTM and ANQGSEA. The CDR3 DNA sequence: TGCAGCGTGGGGACTAGCGGGGGAGAGACCCAGTACTTC. Translation: CSVGTSGGETQYF. Combining the CDR3 with reference TRBV29-1 and TRBJ2-5 gives the whole variable domain SAVISQKPSRDICQRGTSLTIQCQVDSQVTMMFWYRQQPGQSLTLIATANQGSEATYESGFVIDKFPISRPNLTFSTLTVSNMSPEDSSIYLCSVGTSGGETQYFGPGTRLLVL.

This clone is a singleton in its sample. This chain uses TRBV6-5 with TRBJ1-1; 7 positions match TRBD1. V lost 6 bases and J lost 1; bases outside the gene matches: 8. The length of the CDR3 is 15 residues. Germline assignment: CDR1 MNHEY and CDR2 SVGAGI. CDR3: CASRKWTGRNTEAFF. Here the CDR3 DNA reads TGTGCCAGCAGAAAATGGACAGGACGGAACACTGAAGCTTTCTTT.

The chain couples TRBV11-3 to TRBJ2-7, with 12 nucleotides matching TRBD2. Trimming removed 5 bases from V and 7 bases from J; junction bases left unmatched: 9. CDR1 and CDR2 from the germline V gene are SGHNT and YENEEA. This CDR3 comprises 15 residues. The CDR3, as DNA: TGTGCCAGCAGCGACCGACTAGCGGGAGTGAGAGAGCAGTACTTC. Protein: CASSDRLAGVREQYF.

V and J are TRBV19 and TRBJ2-1; 7 bases agree with TRBD2. J gave up 0 bases and V 8 bases, and 10 bases lay outside the gene matches. Germline V gene data show CDR1 as LNHDA and CDR2 as SQIVND (reference sequence). The CDR3 is 16 residues long. Here the CDR3 DNA reads TGTGCCAGTGGAAGACGAGCGGGGCCCTCCTACAATGAGCAGTTCTTC. Encoded protein: CASGRRAGPSYNEQFF.

J is TRBJ1-1 and V is TRBV25-1, with 10 bases identical to TRBD1. Germline-derived CDR1 and CDR2 are MGHDK and SYGVNS. This CDR3 has 17 amino acids. With V trimmed by 6 bases and J by 2 bases, 12 bases remained unmatched. Here the CDR3 reads CASSQTGGKGDNTEAFF. The CDR3 DNA is TGTGCCAGCAGCCAGACAGGGGGCAAGGGAGATAACACTGAAGCTTTCTTT.

This clone was observed a single time. This sequence joins TRBV7-8 and TRBJ2-7, with 10 nucleotides matching TRBD2. CDR1 and CDR2 (germline): SGHVS, FQNEAQ. The V gene end was trimmed by 5 bases and the J gene end by 3 bases; junction bases not matched to a gene: 4. The CDR3 has 14 amino acids. CDR3 protein: CASSTRTSGYEQYF. The CDR3 region has the DNA TGTGCCAGCAGCACCCGGACTAGCGGCTACGAGCAGTACTTC.

The genes are TRBV5-6 and TRBJ1-5; the match to TRBD1 covers 8 bases. V was clipped by 0 bases and J by 4 bases; unmatched bases: 6. The CDR3 consists of 16 residues. The V gene's germline CDR1 is SGHDT and CDR2 YYEEEE. CDR3 DNA: TGTGCCAGCAGCTTGGGTATAGGACAGGGAAATCAGCCCCAGCATTTT. This codes for CASSLGIGQGNQPQHF.

This chain links TRBV6-1 with TRBJ1-1; D is undetermined. This CDR3 spans 14 amino acids. Germline V gene sequence: CDR1 MNHNS, CDR2 SASEGT. The V end was cut by 6 bases, the J end by 4 bases, with 15 bases between. CDR3 in DNA: TGTGCCAGCAGCCTCGGGAAGGCAGCCACTGAAGCTTTCTTT. Translating it yields CASSLGKAATEAFF.

V usage is TRBV10-3 and J usage is TRBJ2-7; a possible D gene is TRBD1 (6 bases). V was cut by 8 bases and J by 2 bases, with 13 bases left in between. Per the germline V gene, CDR1 is ENHRY and CDR2 is SYGVKD. This CDR3 has 13 amino acids. The CDR3 region is CAIGVGAAYEQYF. The DNA of the CDR3 is TGTGCCATCGGAGTGGGGGCCGCCTACGAGCAGTACTTC.

V and J are TRBV27 and TRBJ2-1; the match to TRBD2 covers 7 bases. Germline CDR1 and CDR2: MNHEY and SMNVEV (reference sequence). This CDR3 contains 15 residues. J lost 0 bases, V lost 6 bases, and 5 bases had no gene match. CDR3 in amino acids: CASREGLLSYNEQFF. CDR3 sequence (DNA): TGTGCCAGCAGGGAGGGACTACTCTCCTACAATGAGCAGTTCTTC.

This chain uses TRBV30 with TRBJ1-2; D is perhaps TRBD1 (5 bases). The CDR3 has 14 amino acids. V lost 4 bases and J lost 4, with 16 bases in between. Germline assignment: CDR1 GTSNPN and CDR2 SVGIG (reference sequence). The CDR3 loop is CAWMSQGEIYGYTF. The CDR3 DNA reads as TGTGCCTGGATGAGTCAAGGGGAAATCTATGGCTACACCTTC.

The J gene is TRBJ1-2, the V gene TRBV29-1; 7 bases match TRBD1. Germline CDR1 SQVTM, CDR2 ANQGSEA. The CDR3 has 12 amino acids. The junction had 5 bases not matched to a gene; V was cut back by 7 bases and J by 3 bases. The CDR3 region has the DNA TGCAGCGGTGTCCAGGGGGACTATGGCTACACCTTC. It yields the protein CSGVQGDYGYTF.

The V and J genes are TRBV5-5 and TRBJ1-2; 7 nucleotides agree with TRBD1. Trimming cost V 4 bases and J 3 bases; bases outside gene matches: 12. This CDR3 comprises 16 residues. CDR1 and CDR2 (germline): SGHKS, YYEKEE (reference sequence). Here the CDR3 reads CASSRNPTQGDYGYTF. The CDR3 coding sequence is TGTGCCAGCAGCCGTAACCCAACTCAGGGGGACTATGGCTACACCTTC.

The genes are TRBV7-9 and TRBJ1-3; D may be TRBD1 (6 bases). The germline V gene encodes CDR1 SEHNR and CDR2 FQNEAQ (reference sequence). This CDR3 region has 17 residues. Trimming removed 5 bases from V and 4 bases from J, with 21 bases in between. The CDR3 sequence is CASSPNWDKVRGNTIYF. For the CDR3, the DNA is TGTGCCAGCAGCCCCAATTGGGACAAGGTAAGGGGAAACACCATATATTTT.

The chain carries TRBV15 and TRBJ1-4; D unresolved. With 5 bases removed from V and 8 bases from J, the gap between germline ends came to 12 bases. CDR1 and CDR2 (germline): LNHNV, YYDKDF (reference sequence). The CDR3 spans 13 residues. CDR3 residues: CATSVSLVEKLFF. DNA of the CDR3: TGTGCCACCAGCGTGAGTCTGGTCGAAAAACTGTTTTTT.

The chain carries TRBV7-8 and TRBJ2-3; TRBD1 is a possible D gene (6 bases). The germline CDR1 and CDR2 sequences are SGHVS and FQNEAQ. Deletions cut 11 bases from V and 2 bases from J, with 11 bases between. CDR3 length: 12 residues. The CDR3 spells CASGHHTDTQYF. The CDR3 DNA reads as TGTGCCTCGGGACACCACACAGATACGCAGTATTTT.

In its sample, this clone was seen once. This chain's CDR3 is CASSPGTGGFGYTF. The CDR3 DNA sequence: TGTGCCAGCAGCCCCGGGACAGGGGGTTTCGGCTACACCTTC. The rearrangement links TRBV7-3 to TRBJ1-2, with 11 bases that match TRBD1. Germline V lookup: CDR1 SGHTA, CDR2 FQGTGA. V dropped 5 bases and J dropped 8; count of bases not matched to a gene: 7. The CDR3 extends over 14 amino acids.